This T cell receptor (beta chain) emerged from a study of OX40 agonist ivuxolimab in advanced cancers. Looking at the study overall: Of the patients, three showed partial responses, one with hepatocellular carcinoma and two with cutaneous melanoma. Whole-study results and caveats: The study found that CD8+ T cells averaged more expanded clones than CD4+. Some patients without response likewise showed low normalized clonal expansion. Compared with others, partial responders at 0.1-3.0 mg/kg displayed clonal expansion among the lowest.

This CDR3 has 15 residues. Germline CDR1 SGDLS, CDR2 YYNGEE. Trimming pared 3 bases from V and 5 bases from J, leaving 12 bases between. The data were produced by immunoSEQ multiplex PCR, yet TCRdb's version contains in-frame clones alone and is incomplete. The sample holds around 70,000 clones, roughly 80% seen once. In its sample, this clone was seen a few times. The antigen is not known. The chain links TRBV9 to TRBJ1-6, with D perhaps TRBD1 (6 bases). The material was CD4+ or CD8+ T cells sorted from blood, obtained in a trial of the OX40 agonist ivuxolimab. The sequence came from an adult with an advanced solid tumor such as melanoma, head and neck, liver or kidney cancer. CDR3 coding DNA: TGTGCCAGCAGCGACCGGGACACTGATAATTCACCCCTCCACTTT. Translating gives CASSDRDTDNSPLHF.